This TCR beta chain was identified during a study of cytomegalovirus exposure and HLA in healthy donors. Across the study: The Caucasian-associated ancestry cluster held roughly 80% of over 350 genotyped donors. Study-level findings and limits: Previously analyzed data showed that most TCR beta V segments were productive at a frequency of about 87% or about 30%. Across donors, most TCRs were seen rarely, yet some public ones were widespread. In vitro, three CMV-associated chains proved specific for CMV antigens.

Comments on this clone: What it recognizes is unknown.

The CDR3 extends over 12 amino acids. Germline V lookup: CDR1 SGHRS, CDR2 YFSETQ. V was trimmed by 4 bases and J by 5 bases, leaving 10 bases between them. The primer mix had 60 Vbeta and 13 Jbeta primers. The table came from immunoSEQ multiplex PCR; TCRdb's copy has only in-frame clones and leaves some out. The table has around 76,000 clones, 78% seen once. The sequence came from a woman between 40 and 50 years old in good health and CMV-seropositive. The material sequenced was PBMCs. V usage is TRBV5-1 and J usage is TRBJ2-7; D is ambiguous. CDR3 in DNA: TGCGCCAGCAGCGCCTTTCAGAACGAGCAGTACTTC. As protein: CASSAFQNEQYF.